This TCR beta chain was profiled in a study of beta chain features in type 1 diabetes. About the study: All samples together contributed 100 million to 120 million sorted cells for examination.

This CDR3 region has 16 residues. After removal of 0 bases from V and 5 bases from J, the junction contained 3 bases not matched to a gene. The V gene's germline CDR1 is SGDLS and CDR2 YYNGEE. All of the isolated RNA was reverse transcribed, so expressed TCRB transcripts were sequenced. Measured with immunoSEQ multiplex PCR; TCRdb has only the in-frame clones, and not every one. There are approximately 260,000 clones in the sample; approximately 25% occur only once, and approximately 0.011% lies in the top ten. Overall study findings and caveats: Researchers caution that PCR might favor shorter templates, equally among patients and controls. In all four CD4+ subsets, TCRB CDR3 length was significantly, moderately reduced in type 1 diabetes.

Of note for this clone: The antigen is undetermined.

The sequence derives from a woman in her twenties or thirties with type 1 diabetes. The gene calls are TRBV9 and TRBJ2-2; TRBD2 aligns across 11 bases. Input material: naive CD4+ T cells from blood. The CDR3 sequence: CASSVGLAGKTGELFF. In DNA form, the CDR3 reads TGTGCCAGCAGCGTAGGACTAGCGGGAAAAACCGGGGAGCTGTTTTTT.